This TCR beta chain was identified during a study of blood T cell repertoires in COVID-19. Overall study: Samples representing acute and convalescent COVID-19 were sourced from the United States, Italy and Spain.

CDR1 and CDR2 (germline): MNHEY, SVGEGT. The length of the CDR3 is 19 residues. V shed 6 bases and J 1 base; nucleotides not matched to a gene: 9. In the authors' methods: The authors estimated nucleated cell counts from reference gene primer amplification. TCRdb keeps only in-frame clones here, not all; method: immunoSEQ multiplex PCR. That table gives V, J and clone size, and the DNA gave D and trimming. The data show about 260,000 clones, more than 85% seen once. The receptor was derived from a person aged 18 to 30 with COVID-19, enrolled during active disease. This rearrangement joins TRBV6-2 or TRBV6-3 to TRBJ2-6; the match to TRBD2 covers 13 bases. Sequences were obtained from peripheral blood. The CDR3 is CASSRTSGRSMSGANVLTF. CDR3 DNA: TGTGCCAGCAGCCGGACTAGCGGGAGATCCATGTCTGGGGCCAACGTCCTGACTTTC.